The source of this TCR beta chain is a study of Graves' ophthalmopathy and Graves' hyperthyroidism. Trimming removed 5 bases at V and 2 bases at J, with 12 bases between. The CDR3 contains 15 residues. Germline V CDR1 and CDR2: SEHNR, FQNEAQ (reference sequence). Amplification of TCR beta CDR3 regions used RNA transcripts. Scientists carried out first-round RT-PCR using HTBI primers and then a second-round multiplex PCR. TCRdb re-called the multiplex PCR reads through MiXCR, storing one row per CDR3 protein. This sample carries 650,000 to 900,000 distinct CDR3 sequences, roughly two fifths of them seen once, and the ten largest clones take 44%. This clonotype was seen more than once but under ten times. Ophthalmopathy donors showed moderate-to-severe activity, CAS ≥3, NOSPECS ≥4 and a duration under 3 months. Clinicians diagnosed using symptoms, serum thyroxine, TRAb, thyroid ultrasound and orbital computed tomography.

Sequenced input: peripheral blood. The TCR originated in an adult man with Graves' ophthalmopathy. This chain connects TRBV7-9 to TRBJ2-2, with D possibly being TRBD1 (6 bases). The CDR3 spells CASSGRDTNTGELFF. DNA for the CDR3: TGTGCCAGCAGCGGCCGGGACACAAACACCGGGGAGCTGTTTTTT.